Below, 16 T cell receptor beta chains from the same sample are listed, as sequenced in a study of graft-versus-host responses after intestinal transplantation. The data were produced by immunoSEQ multiplex PCR, yet TCRdb's version contains in-frame clones alone and is incomplete. Among approximately 19,000 clones listed, around 79% were seen once. The material sequenced was PBMCs, taken 14 days after transplant. All receptors come from a human patient who received an intestinal transplant, so some T cells may come from the graft donor.

The gene calls are TRBV5-4 and TRBJ2-3; D call uncertain. The germline V gene encodes CDR1 SGHNT and CDR2 YYREEE (reference sequence). Between the trimmed V and J ends, which lost 4 bases and 1 base, there was a span of 10 bases. The CDR3 is 14 amino acids. The DNA for the CDR3 is TGTGCCAGCAGCGTTGGACGGGGCACAGATACGCAGTATTTT. Protein sequence: CASSVGRGTDTQYF.

The gene calls are TRBV11-1 and TRBJ2-1; 11 bases fit TRBD2. V lost 0 bases to trimming and J lost 0 bases; unmatched junction nucleotides: 4. There are 18 residues in the CDR3. Germline values: CDR1 SGHAT, CDR2 FQDESV (reference sequence). As DNA, the CDR3 is TGTGCCAGCAGCTTAGCGCTAGCGGGAGGTATCTCCTACAATGAGCAGTTCTTC. This gives the protein CASSLALAGGISYNEQFF.

V gene TRBV4-1 combines with J gene TRBJ2-5; D is perhaps TRBD2 (6 bases). The CDR3 spans 13 residues. Deletions cut 1 base from V and 5 bases from J, with 8 bases between. Germline values: CDR1 MGHRA, CDR2 YSYEKL. CDR3 bases: TGCGCCAGCAGCCAAGTGGAGGGGGAGACCCAGTACTTC. Protein sequence: CASSQVEGETQYF.

The CDR3 sequence is CASSVLAGGPINEQYF. The CDR3 DNA sequence: TGTGCCAGCAGTGTCCTAGCGGGAGGGCCCATAAACGAGCAGTACTTC. The gene calls are TRBV27 and TRBJ2-7, with 12 bases fitting TRBD2. Germline V lookup: CDR1 MNHEY, CDR2 SMNVEV (reference sequence). The CDR3 spans 16 residues. The V segment lost 5 bases and the J segment 5 bases; nucleotides outside the gene matches: 10.

This chain uses TRBV12-5 with TRBJ1-4, with 8 bases matching TRBD1. The V gene's germline CDR1 is LGHNT and CDR2 FRNRAP. The J segment lost 11 bases and the V segment lost 4 bases, leaving 6 bases of the junction unmatched. This CDR3 spans 13 amino acids. The CDR3: CASGYQDRDKLFF. The DNA for the CDR3 is TGTGCTAGTGGTTACCAGGACAGGGATAAACTGTTTTTT.

The V and J genes are TRBV13 and TRBJ2-3; 11 nucleotides agree with TRBD1. Losses at the gene ends were 5 bases for V and 7 bases for J; bases not matched to a gene: 8. The germline V gene encodes CDR1 PRHDT and CDR2 FYEKMQ (reference sequence). The CDR3 is 15 residues long. The CDR3 DNA sequence: TGTGCCAGCAGCCGCTGGGGACAGGGGGGAAATACGCAGTATTTT. This gives the protein CASSRWGQGGNTQYF.

The chain carries TRBV6-1 and TRBJ2-7, with D perhaps TRBD1 (5 bases). Per the germline V gene, CDR1 is MNHNS and CDR2 is SASEGT. This CDR3 has 14 residues. V was cut by 6 bases and J by 1 base, with 13 bases left in between. CDR3 loop: CASRARVISYEQYF. DNA for the CDR3: TGTGCCAGCAGGGCCAGGGTTATTTCCTACGAGCAGTACTTC.

The chain carries TRBV2 and TRBJ1-1; no reliable D call. The length of the CDR3 is 14 residues. Germline CDR1 SNHLY, CDR2 FYNNEI. Deletions cut 4 bases from V and 5 bases from J, with 14 bases between. In nucleotides, the CDR3 is TGTGCCAGCAGTGCCACAAGGGAGGGAACTGAAGCTTTCTTT. It translates to CASSATREGTEAFF.

This clone was seen more than once but under ten times. The chain joins TRBV6-7 to TRBJ1-3, with a tentative D call TRBD1 (5 bases). TRBV6-7 qualifies as an ORF whose function is uncertain. The CDR3 covers 16 residues. Trimming pared 2 bases from V and 2 bases from J, leaving 13 bases between. The CDR3 coding sequence is TGTGCCAGCAGTTACCCCGTGGGGGGGGCTGGAAACACCATATATTTT. Translated: CASSYPVGGAGNTIYF.

The sample holds one count of this clone. This rearrangement joins TRBV27 to TRBJ2-6, with D uncertain. Between the trimmed V and J ends, which lost 0 bases and 4 bases, there was a span of 4 bases. The CDR3 has 14 residues. Germline loops: CDR1 MNHEY, CDR2 SMNVEV (reference sequence). The CDR3 spells CASSLSGGANVLTF. Written as DNA, the CDR3 is TGTGCCAGCAGTTTATCGGGAGGGGCCAACGTCCTGACTTTC.

The gene calls are TRBV29-1 and TRBJ1-3; D ambiguous. Trimming shortened V by 1 base and J by 0 bases, and 4 bases separated the two germline ends. Germline CDR1 is SQVTM and CDR2 is ANQGSEA. There are 13 residues in the CDR3. CDR3 residues: CSVEGGSGNTIYF. The CDR3 DNA follows: TGCAGCGTTGAAGGGGGCTCTGGAAACACCATATATTTT. Full variable domain (remainder filled in from reference TRBV29-1 and TRBJ1-3): SAVISQKPSRDICQRGTSLTIQCQVDSQVTMMFWYRQQPGQSLTLIATANQGSEATYESGFVIDKFPISRPNLTFSTLTVSNMSPEDSSIYLCSVEGGSGNTIYFGEGSWLTVV.

The CDR3 reads CASRGSDLAKNIQYF. The CDR3 nucleotides read TGTGCCAGCAGGGGGTCGGACCTAGCCAAAAACATTCAGTACTTC. The V gene is TRBV2, the J gene TRBJ2-4; D is ambiguous. In germline, CDR1 is SNHLY, CDR2 FYNNEI. The CDR3 is made up of 15 amino acids. V dropped 6 bases and J dropped 0 bases, with 12 bases sitting between them.

The gene calls are TRBV18 and TRBJ2-2; weak D call: TRBD1 (5 bases). This CDR3 comprises 17 residues. The V and J ends lost 3 bases and 1 base respectively, with 15 bases between them. Germline V gives CDR1 KGHSH, CDR2 LQKENI. The CDR3 nucleotides are TGTGCCAGCTCACCGACGCCCACAGGCGGGAACACCGGGGAGCTGTTTTTT. Protein sequence: CASSPTPTGGNTGELFF.

This rearrangement joins TRBV7-9 to TRBJ2-3; TRBD2 might be the D (5 bases). The CDR3 is 16 residues long. Trimming took 4 bases from V and 3 from J, leaving 17 bases between them. In germline, CDR1 is SEHNR, CDR2 FQNEAQ (reference sequence). CDR3 sequence (DNA): TGTGCCAGCAGCTCCGGAGGAAACTCCCTGACAGATACGCAGTATTTT. This translates into CASSSGGNSLTDTQYF. The complete variable domain, with remaining parts taken from reference TRBV7-9 and TRBJ2-3, reads DTGVSQNPRHKITKRGQNVTFRCDPISEHNRLYWYRQTLGQGPEFLTYFQNEAQLEKSRLLSDRFSAERPKGSFSTLEIQRTEQGDSAMYLCASSSGGNSLTDTQYFGPGTRLTVL.

A remark on this clone: Other DNA variants within this sample encode the same CDR3. The chain links TRBV27 to TRBJ2-6, with a tentative D call TRBD2 (5 bases). Germline V gene sequence: CDR1 MNHEY, CDR2 SMNVEV (reference sequence). CDR3 size: 15 residues. The ends were cut back, 9 bases at V and 2 bases at J, with 14 bases in the middle. CDR3 in amino acids: CASRHDGAGANVLTF. The CDR3, as DNA: TGTGCCAGTCGTCATGACGGGGCTGGGGCCAACGTCCTGACTTTC.

The chain uses TRBV5-6 and TRBJ2-1; 14 nucleotides agree with TRBD2. After removal of 6 bases from V and 1 base from J, the junction contained 6 bases not matched to a gene. Germline values: CDR1 SGHDT, CDR2 YYEEEE. This CDR3 contains 17 residues. The CDR3 loop reads CASKTSGGARSYNEQFF. CDR3 coding DNA: TGTGCCAGCAAGACTAGCGGGGGGGCAAGGTCCTACAATGAGCAGTTCTTC.